This passage covers 9 T cell receptor beta chains from one sample sequenced in a study of patients and donors after allogeneic stem cell transplantation. Each CDR3 protein is one row after TCRdb ran MiXCR on the RT-PCR reads. The data contain 920,000 or so distinct CDR3 sequences, approximately 18% of them singletons. The sample taken for sequencing was blood, either unsorted or a sorted T cell fraction (not recorded which). The receptors were sampled from a human donor who was either an allogeneic HSCT recipient or a stem cell or donor lymphocyte infusion donor (not recorded which). It is not recorded whose cells these are; they may come from a transplant donor.

This clonotype was counted only a few times. The chain combines TRBV4-1 with TRBJ2-7; D gene ambiguous. The V end was cut by 0 bases, the J end by 6 bases, with 18 bases between. Germline loops: CDR1 MGHRA, CDR2 YSYEKL. CDR3 size: 16 residues. The CDR3 nucleotides are TGCGCCAGCAGCCAAGATATCAGAGGACCACTATGCGAGCAGTACTTC. It yields the protein CASSQDIRGPLCEQYF.

This clonotype was recorded a few times. This chain links TRBV20-1 with TRBJ2-3; D may be TRBD2 (6 bases). This CDR3 comprises 19 residues. Germline CDR1 and CDR2: DFQATT and SNEGSKA (reference sequence). V was shortened by 5 bases and J by 0 bases, with 27 bases between the two germline ends. In DNA form, the CDR3 reads TGCAGTGCTCTCCCCCTAGCATTGTTTGGGGGGTCGAGCACAGATACGCAGTATTTT. Translation: CSALPLALFGGSSTDTQYF.

This clonotype is a singleton in its sample. The chain links TRBV9 to TRBJ2-7; D might be TRBD1 or TRBD2, each matching 6 bases. The V and J ends lost 3 bases and 1 base respectively, with 14 bases between them. The CDR3 covers 15 residues. The germline V gene encodes CDR1 SGDLS and CDR2 YYNGEE. In DNA, the CDR3 is TGTGCCAGCAGCGCATCAGGGGAGGCGTCCTACGAGCAGTACTTC. Translation: CASSASGEASYEQYF.

This clonotype was found a few times. The rearrangement joins TRBV5-1 to TRBJ1-1, with D possibly TRBD1 on 6 matching bases. From germline, CDR1 is SGHRS and CDR2 YFSETQ. The CDR3 covers 14 residues. The V end lost 1 base, the J end lost 4 bases, and 11 bases lay between the germline ends. The CDR3 sequence is CASSLLGARTEAFF. The DNA for the CDR3 is TGCGCCAGCAGCTTGTTGGGGGCGCGCACTGAAGCTTTCTTT.

This clonotype was seen just once. The chain joins TRBV5-6 to TRBJ2-5, with TRBD1 matching 7 bases. V was pared by 6 bases and J by 7 bases, with 12 bases of the junction left unmatched. Germline loops: CDR1 SGHDT, CDR2 YYEEEE. This CDR3 spans 14 amino acids. CDR3 in DNA: TGTGCCAGCAACCCCGGGACAGCCAGCGGGACCCAGTACTTC. It encodes CASNPGTASGTQYF.

This chain links TRBV9 with TRBJ2-1, with D possibly matching TRBD1 (5 bases). Trimming removed 0 bases from V and 9 bases from J, with 10 bases in between. CDR3 length: 13 amino acids. Germline V lookup: CDR1 SGDLS, CDR2 YYNGEE. In DNA, the CDR3 is TGTGCCAGCAGCGTAGTAGGGGTCGGTGAGCAGTTCTTC. This encodes CASSVVGVGEQFF. Based on the CDR3 plus reference TRBV9 and TRBJ2-1, the full variable domain is DSGVTQTPKHLITATGQRVTLRCSPRSGDLSVYWYQQSLDQGLQFLIQYYNGEERAKGNILERFSAQQFPDLHSELNLSSLELGDSALYFCASSVVGVGEQFFGPGTRLTVL.

This clonotype came up a few times. The chain uses TRBV28 and TRBJ2-1, with 7 bases identical to TRBD2. CDR1 is MDHEN, CDR2 SYDVKM, per germline. This CDR3 is 16 amino acids long. With 6 bases clipped from V and 0 bases from J, the junction kept 8 bases outside the gene matches. The CDR3 region has the DNA TGTGCCAGCAGCCCGGGGGGTCAGAGCTCCTACAATGAGCAGTTCTTC. It yields the protein CASSPGGQSSYNEQFF.

The chain carries TRBV7-2 and TRBJ2-7, with D maybe TRBD2 (6 bases). This CDR3 region has 16 residues. Trimming removed 5 bases at V and 6 bases at J, with 23 bases between. Per germline, CDR1 SGHTA and CDR2 FQGNSA. DNA of the CDR3: TGTGCCAGCAGCCTGGGTGTTGGGGTCAGGCGGGGCGAGCAGTACTTC. This encodes CASSLGVGVRRGEQYF.

The V call is TRBV10-3, the J call TRBJ2-7, with a possible D match to TRBD1 (6 bases). The V end was cut by 10 bases, the J end by 3 bases, with 13 bases between. Germline V gives CDR1 ENHRY, CDR2 SYGVKD. This CDR3 has 12 amino acids. CDR3 in DNA: TGTGCCAGCCAAGGACAGAGCTACGAGCAGTACTTC. The encoded protein is CASQGQSYEQYF.